This TCR beta chain was recovered during a study of cytomegalovirus exposure and HLA in healthy donors. As for the study in general: From about 170 million T cells, an earlier analysis saw 90 million to 130 million unique TCR beta sequences.

PCR used 60 Vbeta primers and 13 Jbeta primers. Assay: immunoSEQ multiplex PCR; the TCRdb copy retains only in-frame clones and omits some. This table holds roughly 120,000 clones. This CDR3 is 12 amino acids long. Germline CDR1 is KGHSH and CDR2 is LQKENI. The V end was cut by 3 bases, the J end by 5 bases, with 8 bases between. The V gene is TRBV18, the J gene TRBJ2-7; D is possibly TRBD1 (5 bases). The sequence was obtained from a man aged 18 to 29 in good health and CMV-seronegative. Source material: PBMCs. CDR3 protein: CASSPGQNEQYF. The CDR3 region has the DNA TGTGCCAGCTCACCCGGACAAAACGAGCAGTACTTC.